This T cell receptor (beta chain) was obtained from a study of T cells in Graves' hyperthyroidism and ophthalmopathy. This clonotype was counted ten times or more. J lost 7 bases, V lost 2 bases, and 10 bases had no gene match. CDR1 is SNHLY, CDR2 FYNNEI, per germline. The CDR3 has 15 residues. Amplified TCR beta CDR3 regions came from RNA transcripts. Using the HTBI primer set, a first-round RT-PCR was run on the TCR CDR3. TCRdb re-called the multiplex PCR reads with MiXCR, one entry per CDR3 protein. The repertoire has hundreds of thousands of distinct CDR3 sequences, around 16% of them found once; the top ten carry 7.5% to 8%.

The TCR originated in a woman between 18 and 29 years old with Graves' hyperthyroidism. Specimen: blood. The genes are TRBV2 and TRBJ2-5, with 7 bases lining up with TRBD2. The CDR3 protein is CASSETASGRGTQYF. CDR3 sequence (DNA): TGTGCCAGCAGTGAAACGGCTAGCGGACGCGGGACCCAGTACTTC. Filled out from reference TRBV2 and TRBJ2-5, the complete variable domain reads EPEVTQTPSHQVTQMGQEVILRCVPISNHLYFYWYRQILGQKVEFLVSFYNNEISEKSEIFDDQFSVERPDGSNFTLKIRSTKLEDSAMYFCASSETASGRGTQYFGPGTRLLVL.